One and the same sample provided the 6 T cell receptor beta chains below, sequenced in a study of cytomegalovirus exposure and HLA in healthy donors. Method: immunoSEQ multiplex PCR; TCRdb's copy keeps in-frame clones and lacks some. The sample holds 100,000 to 120,000 clones, approximately 96% seen once. The specimen was PBMCs. These receptors all come from a young woman in good health and CMV-seronegative.

V and J are TRBV7-3 and TRBJ2-2; D not certain. Per germline, CDR1 SGHTA and CDR2 FQGTGA. The CDR3 is 17 amino acids. V shed 4 bases and J shed 4 bases, with 19 bases lying between them. The CDR3 region has the DNA TGTGCCAGCAGCTCCCGACCCCGGTCGGGTGGCACCGGGGAGCTGTTTTTT. It is translated as CASSSRPRSGGTGELFF.

This clone was picked up one time. The rearrangement joins TRBV15 to TRBJ1-6; D remains ambiguous. CDR1 is LNHNV and CDR2 is YYDKDF in the germline V gene (reference sequence). The CDR3 consists of 14 residues. Between the trimmed V and J ends, which lost 0 bases and 7 bases, there was a span of 7 bases. The CDR3 region has the DNA TGTGCCACCAGCAGAGATCACACAAATTCACCCCTCCACTTT. It yields the protein CATSRDHTNSPLHF.

The chain joins TRBV28 to TRBJ1-2, with D possibly TRBD1 on 5 matching bases. Looked up from germline, CDR1 is MDHEN and CDR2 is SYDVKM. The CDR3 has 14 residues. Between the trimmed V and J ends, which lost 7 bases and 8 bases, there was a span of 20 bases. CDR3 sequence reads: CASTETDSPLGYTF. The CDR3 DNA is TGTGCCAGCACCGAAACCGACAGCCCTCTGGGCTACACCTTC.

The chain is built from TRBV5-1 and TRBJ1-2; 7 nucleotides match TRBD1. Germline CDR1 reads SGHRS; CDR2 reads YFSETQ. CDR3 size: 16 residues. Trimming cost V 7 bases and J 4 bases; bases outside gene matches: 16. The CDR3 DNA sequence: TGCGCCAGCCAGACAGGGATCAGCCCCGAAGCCTATGGCTACACCTTC. Its protein product is CASQTGISPEAYGYTF.

This rearrangement joins TRBV9 to TRBJ2-1; TRBD2 matches 8 bases. V trimming: 0 bases; J trimming: 4 bases; junction bases outside the gene matches: 6. The CDR3 sequence is 16 residues long. The germline CDR1 and CDR2 sequences are SGDLS and YYNGEE. CDR3 coding DNA: TGTGCCAGCAGCGTAGAGTATGCGGGGGGTTACAATGAGCAGTTCTTC. Amino acid sequence: CASSVEYAGGYNEQFF.

This sequence joins TRBV28 and TRBJ1-6; no reliable D call. The CDR3 spans 14 residues. Trimming stripped 9 bases from V and 6 bases from J, with 15 bases between. Germline CDR1 reads MDHEN; CDR2 reads SYDVKM. The chain's CDR3 is CASSFRQINSPLHF. In DNA, the CDR3 is TGTGCCAGTAGCTTTAGGCAAATTAATTCACCCCTCCACTTT.